This entry lists 32 T cell receptor beta chains sequenced from one sample in a study of cytomegalovirus exposure and HLA in healthy donors. Primers for the PCR totalled 60 Vbeta and 13 Jbeta. Here immunoSEQ multiplex PCR was the method, and the copy in TCRdb shows in-frame clones only, minus some. Found here are roughly 96,000 clones, approximately 75% of them singletons; the top ten hold 14%. Sequencing was performed on PBMCs. The receptors come from a woman in her seventies in good health and CMV-seropositive.

The chain joins TRBV4-1 to TRBJ2-5; 8 nucleotides line up with TRBD2. The CDR3 covers 16 residues. V dropped 0 bases and J dropped 0; count of bases not matched to a gene: 3. CDR1 is MGHRA, CDR2 YSYEKL, per germline. This CDR3 is CASSQEASGYQETQYF. DNA of the CDR3: TGCGCCAGCAGCCAAGAGGCTAGCGGGTACCAAGAGACCCAGTACTTC.

The V call is TRBV28, the J call TRBJ1-6; 8 bases map to TRBD1. V was clipped by 2 bases and J by 5 bases; unmatched bases: 8. Germline loops: CDR1 MDHEN, CDR2 SYDVKM. The CDR3 covers 17 residues. The CDR3 DNA reads TGTGCCAGCAGTTTACAGGGTTGGGACAGGAATAATTCACCCCTCCACTTT. Translating gives CASSLQGWDRNNSPLHF.

The J gene is TRBJ1-2, the V gene TRBV5-6; 11 bases are a match to TRBD1. Trimming removed 3 bases from V and 6 bases from J; junction bases left unmatched: 1. The germline V gene encodes CDR1 SGHDT and CDR2 YYEEEE. The CDR3 runs to 13 residues. The CDR3 protein is CASSSGQGDGYTF. The CDR3 nucleotides read TGTGCCAGCAGCTCGGGACAGGGGGATGGCTACACCTTC.

A remark on this clone: The junction and the germline gene differ at one end; a read error may be behind it. The rearrangement uses TRBV7-7 and TRBJ2-2; 9 nucleotides agree with TRBD2. The CDR3 covers 15 residues. Germline loops: CDR1 SSHAT, CDR2 FNYEAQ (reference sequence). For the CDR3, the DNA is TGTGCTAGCAGCCCGGGACTAGCCCACACCGGGGAGCTGTTTTTT. Translating it yields CASSPGLAHTGELFF.

V and J are TRBV5-6 and TRBJ2-3; 10 positions agree with TRBD2. The CDR3 contains 16 residues. The junction had 3 bases not matched to a gene; V was cut back by 0 bases and J by 2 bases. Germline V gives CDR1 SGHDT, CDR2 YYEEEE. The CDR3 region has the DNA TGTGCCAGCAGCTTGGTGACTAGCGGGCACACAGATACGCAGTATTTT. Protein product: CASSLVTSGHTDTQYF.

This chain links TRBV6-5 with TRBJ2-2; tentatively, D is TRBD2 (6 bases). V lost 6 bases and J 7 bases, leaving 15 bases between the germline ends. The V gene's germline CDR1 is MNHEY and CDR2 SVGAGI. The CDR3 extends over 14 amino acids. CDR3 residues: CASSTRGGGGELFF. The CDR3 DNA is TGTGCCAGCAGCACGAGGGGAGGTGGCGGGGAGCTGTTTTTT.

This sequence joins TRBV10-2 and TRBJ1-1, with D perhaps TRBD1 (6 bases). CDR1 and CDR2 from the germline V gene are WSHSY and SAAADI. The CDR3 runs 13 residues. The germline V and J ends were trimmed by 4 bases and 7 bases, with 13 bases remaining between them. The CDR3 DNA follows: TGCGCCAGCAGTGGACAAAAGGGGGTTGAAGCTTTCTTT. Protein product: CASSGQKGVEAFF.

The rearrangement uses TRBV5-1 and TRBJ1-1; D ambiguous. This CDR3 has 14 residues. The V gene's germline CDR1 is SGHRS and CDR2 YFSETQ. Trimming shortened V by 4 bases and J by 1 base, and 11 bases separated the two germline ends. The CDR3 DNA reads as TGCGCCAGCAGCCCGGCCGCGGGGAACACTGAAGCTTTCTTT. As protein: CASSPAAGNTEAFF.

The genes are TRBV28 and TRBJ1-5, with 8 bases aligning to TRBD1. With 6 bases clipped from V and 6 bases from J, the junction kept 4 bases outside the gene matches. CDR3 length: 13 residues. Germline-derived CDR1 and CDR2 are MDHEN and SYDVKM. This CDR3 is CASSYRGAQPQHF. The CDR3 coding sequence is TGTGCCAGCAGCTACAGGGGGGCTCAGCCCCAGCATTTT.

This clone is medium-sized within its sample. The chain is built from TRBV11-3 and TRBJ1-1, with D possibly TRBD1 on 5 matching bases. The germline V gene encodes CDR1 SGHNT and CDR2 YENEEA. This CDR3 is built from 16 residues. V was cut by 0 bases and J by 1 base, with 12 bases left in between. CDR3 DNA: TGTGCCAGCAGCTTAGATGGCAGGGAAGGGAACACTGAAGCTTTCTTT. It codes for CASSLDGREGNTEAFF.

The chain joins TRBV9 to TRBJ2-2, with D maybe TRBD2 (5 bases). The CDR3 consists of 16 residues. The germline CDR1 and CDR2 sequences are SGDLS and YYNGEE. The V end was cut by 2 bases, the J end by 6 bases, with 17 bases between. This CDR3 is CASSVSSGFGSGELFF. The CDR3 coding sequence is TGTGCCAGCAGCGTGTCCTCGGGGTTTGGGTCCGGGGAGCTGTTTTTT.

This clone was observed a single time. The V and J genes are TRBV28 and TRBJ1-2; TRBD1 matches at 12 bases. The CDR3 runs to 16 residues. V dropped 5 bases and J dropped 2; count of bases not matched to a gene: 6. Germline lookup yields CDR1 MDHEN and CDR2 SYDVKM. CDR3 in amino acids: CASSAPGTGGNYGYTF. The CDR3 nucleotides are TGTGCCAGCAGTGCACCCGGGACAGGGGGCAACTATGGCTACACCTTC.

A single count supports this clone. V usage is TRBV21-1 and J usage is TRBJ2-3; TRBD2 is the table's D call, not checked against the DNA. TRBV21-1 represents a pseudogene. The CDR3 is 17 amino acids. CDR3 sequence (DNA): TGTGCCAGCAGCAAAGTGCGAGCGGTGGCCGTCACAGATACGCAGTATTTT. This encodes CASSKVRAVAVTDTQYF.

The chain couples TRBV19 to TRBJ1-1; perhaps TRBD1 as D (5 bases). The V gene lost 0 bases and the J gene lost 0 bases, with 8 bases spanning the gap. The V gene's germline CDR1 is LNHDA and CDR2 SQIVND (reference sequence). The CDR3 loop spans 15 amino acids. CDR3 sequence (DNA): TGTGCCAGTAGTATAGATGGGGCTCTGAACACTGAAGCTTTCTTT. Amino acids: CASSIDGALNTEAFF.

This chain joins TRBV27 and TRBJ2-7; D call uncertain. Germline CDR1 is MNHEY and CDR2 is SMNVEV (reference sequence). Trimming took off 7 bases at V and 0 bases at J, with 19 bases between the two ends. CDR3 length equals 16 residues. The CDR3 is CASTQRFALSSYEQYF. The CDR3 nucleotides are TGTGCCAGCACCCAACGGTTCGCCCTGAGCTCCTACGAGCAGTACTTC.

As DNA, the CDR3 is TGCAGCGCTGCGGGACAGGCTAATGAGCCCCAGCATTTT. Encoded protein: CSAAGQANEPQHF. The chain uses TRBV29-1 and TRBJ1-5; TRBD1 matches 8 bases. This CDR3 is 13 amino acids long. Trimming took 7 bases from V and 8 from J; bases not matched to a gene: 10. Germline V gene lookup returns CDR1 SQVTM and CDR2 ANQGSEA.

J is TRBJ1-1 and V is TRBV10-2, with 7 bases lining up with TRBD1. Per the germline V gene, CDR1 is WSHSY and CDR2 is SAAADI. V shed 4 bases, J shed 3 bases, and the junction held 8 bases outside the gene matches. The CDR3 length is 15 residues. CDR3 sequence: CASSGRDSIYTEAFF. The CDR3 bases are TGCGCCAGCAGTGGCCGGGACAGTATTTACACTGAAGCTTTCTTT.

The rearrangement uses TRBV28 and TRBJ2-7; 9 bases fit TRBD1. Germline CDR1 MDHEN, CDR2 SYDVKM. The CDR3 is made up of 15 amino acids. V was pared by 8 bases and J by 0 bases, with 8 bases of the junction left unmatched. In DNA form, the CDR3 reads TGTGCCAGCCTTGGGACGGGACAGGGCTCCTACGAGCAGTACTTC. Its translation is CASLGTGQGSYEQYF.

This rearrangement joins TRBV7-8 to TRBJ2-7, with D tentatively TRBD2 (6 bases). Germline loops: CDR1 SGHVS, CDR2 FQNEAQ. The V end lost 1 base, the J end lost 6 bases, and 10 bases lay between the germline ends. The CDR3 is 13 amino acids. The CDR3 nucleotides read TGTGCCAGCAGCTTAGTCGGGAGTGGCGAGCAGTACTTC. Protein product: CASSLVGSGEQYF.

This sequence joins TRBV7-8 and TRBJ2-3; 8 nucleotides line up with TRBD2. This CDR3 has 17 residues. V trimming: 7 bases; J trimming: 2 bases; junction bases outside the gene matches: 14. Germline loops: CDR1 SGHVS, CDR2 FQNEAQ. The CDR3 sequence is CASTSLVTSGSTDTQYF. In DNA, the CDR3 is TGTGCCAGCACATCGTTGGTAACTAGCGGATCCACAGATACGCAGTATTTT. The variable domain in full, completed from reference TRBV7-8 and TRBJ2-3, reads GAGVSQSPRYKVAKRGQDVALRCDPISGHVSLFWYQQALGQGPEFLTYFQNEAQLDKSGLPSDRFFAERPEGSVSTLKIQRTQQEDSAVYLCASTSLVTSGSTDTQYFGPGTRLTVL.

The rearrangement links TRBV6-5 to TRBJ1-6, with 7 positions matching TRBD1. The CDR3 consists of 16 residues. V lost 3 bases, J lost 5 bases, and 7 bases stayed unmatched. CDR1 and CDR2 from the germline V gene are MNHEY and SVGAGI. In DNA form, the CDR3 reads TGTGCCAGCAGTTATGGAGGGGGCCTCGATAATTCACCCCTCCACTTT. Translating gives CASSYGGGLDNSPLHF.

The V call is TRBV11-2, the J call TRBJ2-2; 7 nucleotides line up with TRBD2. Germline V gives CDR1 SGHAT, CDR2 FQNNGV. This CDR3 comprises 15 residues. Unmatched junction bases numbered 1, after V lost 2 bases and J lost 1 base. The CDR3 protein is CASSLPSGNTGELFF. The CDR3 bases are TGTGCCAGCAGCTTACCTAGCGGGAACACCGGGGAGCTGTTTTTT. The whole variable domain, remainder taken from reference TRBV11-2 and TRBJ2-2, is EAGVAQSPRYKIIEKRQSVAFWCNPISGHATLYWYQQILGQGPKLLIQFQNNGVVDDSQLPKDRFSAERLKGVDSTLKIQPAKLEDSAVYLCASSLPSGNTGELFFGEGSRLTVL.

V is TRBV4-2 and J is TRBJ2-1; 7 bases are shared with TRBD1. This CDR3 has 14 residues. The ends lost 0 bases at V and 10 bases at J; junction bases unmatched: 6. CDR1 LGHNA and CDR2 YNFKEQ come from the germline V gene. The DNA for the CDR3 is TGTGCCAGCAGCCAAGAACGACAGGGCCGGGAGCAGTTCTTC. Its translation is CASSQERQGREQFF.

This rearrangement joins TRBV28 to TRBJ1-5; D gene ambiguous. CDR3 length: 14 amino acids. Germline V lookup: CDR1 MDHEN, CDR2 SYDVKM. V was cut by 3 bases and J by 6 bases, with 12 bases left in between. The DNA of the CDR3 is TGTGCCAGCAGTTTCGGCGGGGAGGCTCAGCCCCAGCATTTT. Its translation: CASSFGGEAQPQHF.

This clone was seen a single time. This chain links TRBV11-2 with TRBJ2-5; D unresolved. The V gene lost 5 bases and the J gene lost 3 bases, with 4 bases spanning the gap. CDR3 size: 11 residues. Germline V gene lookup returns CDR1 SGHAT and CDR2 FQNNGV. CDR3 sequence: CASSPKETQYF. The CDR3 DNA reads TGTGCCAGCAGCCCCAAAGAGACCCAGTACTTC. The full variable domain, in which reference TRBV11-2 and TRBJ2-5 provide the parts outside the CDR3, is EAGVAQSPRYKIIEKRQSVAFWCNPISGHATLYWYQQILGQGPKLLIQFQNNGVVDDSQLPKDRFSAERLKGVDSTLKIQPAKLEDSAVYLCASSPKETQYFGPGTRLLVL.

This clone was seen only once. The chain links TRBV7-9 to TRBJ1-3, with TRBD1 matching over 7 bases. The germline gives CDR1 SEHNR, CDR2 FQNEAQ (reference sequence). Trimming cost V 6 bases and J 0 bases; bases outside gene matches: 8. The CDR3 length is 16 residues. CDR3 residues: CASRLDRSRSGNTIYF. In DNA, the CDR3 is TGTGCCAGCAGACTGGACAGGAGTCGCTCTGGAAACACCATATATTTT.

The chain is built from TRBV27 and TRBJ2-7; weak D call: TRBD2 (5 bases). The germline V gene has CDR1 MNHEY and CDR2 SMNVEV (reference sequence). The V and J ends lost 3 bases and 4 bases respectively, with 10 bases between them. The CDR3 sequence is 13 residues long. CDR3 sequence (DNA): TGTGCCAGCAGTTTTCGGGGTGCGTACGAGCAGTACTTC. Protein product: CASSFRGAYEQYF.

This chain connects TRBV4-1 to TRBJ2-7; 7 positions agree with TRBD2. Trimming took 0 bases from V and 0 from J; bases not matched to a gene: 5. From germline, CDR1 is MGHRA and CDR2 YSYEKL. The CDR3 consists of 16 residues. The CDR3 coding sequence is TGCGCCAGCAGCCAAGATCCTAGCGGAAGCTCCTACGAGCAGTACTTC. Protein sequence: CASSQDPSGSSYEQYF.

This clone appeared a few times. One end of the junction fails to match germline, which may point to a read error. The chain links TRBV7-7 to TRBJ2-7; perhaps TRBD1 as D (6 bases). Germline values: CDR1 SSHAT, CDR2 FNYEAQ (reference sequence). The CDR3 has 13 amino acids. The CDR3 DNA follows: TGTGCTAGCAGTCGGGACACACTGGCCGAGCAGTACTTC. Translating it yields CASSRDTLAEQYF.

The chain uses TRBV9 and TRBJ2-1; D is perhaps TRBD2 (7 bases). CDR1 and CDR2 from the germline V gene are SGDLS and YYNGEE. Trimming removed 0 bases from V and 2 bases from J, with 30 bases in between. The CDR3 runs to 22 residues. The CDR3 sequence: CASSVGISGGLLETKTYNEQFF. CDR3 nucleotides: TGTGCCAGCAGCGTAGGTATTTCGGGGGGCCTTTTGGAGACCAAAACCTACAATGAGCAGTTCTTC.

This clone came up a few times. V and J are TRBV4-2 and TRBJ2-2; possible D gene TRBD1, 6 bases. CDR1 LGHNA and CDR2 YNFKEQ come from the germline V gene. V dropped 4 bases and J dropped 0 bases, with 9 bases sitting between them. The CDR3 is 15 amino acids. CDR3 sequence (DNA): TGTGCCAGCAGCCCCAGGGGACCGAACACCGGGGAGCTGTTTTTT. Translation gives CASSPRGPNTGELFF.

The chain links TRBV5-4 to TRBJ2-3; 7 bases are a match to TRBD2. CDR1 is SGHNT, CDR2 YYREEE, per germline (reference sequence). The length of the CDR3 is 16 residues. Unmatched junction bases numbered 6, after V lost 1 base and J lost 1 base. The DNA for the CDR3 is TGTGCCAGCAGCTTGACACTAGCGAAACGCACAGATACGCAGTATTTT. Its protein product is CASSLTLAKRTDTQYF.